Listed here are 8 T cell receptor beta chains from one sample, sequenced in a study of T cell responses to AZD1222 COVID-19 vaccine. The table came from immunoSEQ multiplex PCR; TCRdb's copy has only in-frame clones and leaves some out. The profile shows under 150,000 clones, roughly 90% of them singletons. The sample was peripheral blood, taken on day 0 of AZD1222 vaccination. These TCRs come from an adult in good health.

This rearrangement joins TRBV7-3 to TRBJ2-3; tentative D call: TRBD2 (5 bases). Germline lookup yields CDR1 SGHTA and CDR2 FQGTGA. There are 14 residues in the CDR3. Trimming cost V 1 base and J 0 bases, with 5 bases left between them. This CDR3 reads CASSLRRSTDTQYF. The CDR3 bases are TGTGCCAGCAGCTTAAGGAGGAGCACAGATACGCAGTATTTT.

This clone was seen once. The V call is TRBV5-4, the J call TRBJ2-1; 10 nucleotides align to TRBD2. J lost 3 bases, V lost 4 bases, and 4 bases had no gene match. Germline V CDR1 and CDR2: SGHNT, YYREEE (reference sequence). The CDR3 totals 15 residues. The CDR3, as DNA: TGTGCCAGCAGCCTTAGCGGGGGGTTCTACAATGAGCAGTTCTTC. Amino acid sequence: CASSLSGGFYNEQFF.

This chain uses TRBV7-9 with TRBJ1-5; D ambiguous. CDR3 length: 12 amino acids. The germline gives CDR1 SEHNR, CDR2 FQNEAQ (reference sequence). Trimming took off 3 bases at V and 5 bases at J, with 5 bases between the two ends. The CDR3 DNA is TGTGCCAGCAGCTTGTCTTATCAGCCCCAGCATTTT. It specifies CASSLSYQPQHF.

The gene calls are TRBV19 and TRBJ1-5; D possibly corresponds to TRBD1 (6 bases). V lost 8 bases, J lost 3 bases, and 17 bases lay in between. The CDR3 extends over 15 amino acids. Germline CDR1 LNHDA, CDR2 SQIVND (reference sequence). CDR3 amino acids: CASEVLGADNQPQHF. DNA of the CDR3: TGTGCCAGTGAAGTATTGGGGGCTGACAATCAGCCCCAGCATTTT.

This CDR3 is CASSVASLQENTEAFF. CDR3 nucleotide sequence: TGTGCCAGCAGCGTAGCTTCTTTACAGGAGAACACTGAAGCTTTCTTT. The rearrangement uses TRBV9 and TRBJ1-1; tentative D call: TRBD1 (5 bases). V shed 0 bases and J shed 1 base, with 13 bases lying between them. This CDR3 spans 16 amino acids. CDR1 and CDR2 from the germline V gene are SGDLS and YYNGEE. Using reference TRBV9 and TRBJ1-1 for the parts outside the CDR3, the full variable domain is DSGVTQTPKHLITATGQRVTLRCSPRSGDLSVYWYQQSLDQGLQFLIQYYNGEERAKGNILERFSAQQFPDLHSELNLSSLELGDSALYFCASSVASLQENTEAFFGQGTRLTVV.

This rearrangement joins TRBV9 to TRBJ2-7; D is possibly TRBD2 (7 bases). The germline V gene encodes CDR1 SGDLS and CDR2 YYNGEE. The CDR3 is 18 residues long. V gave up 0 bases and J gave up 3 bases, with 22 bases separating them. CDR3 sequence: CASSVGPSGEGLFYEQYF. The CDR3 region has the DNA TGTGCCAGCAGCGTAGGCCCCTCAGGGGAGGGCCTGTTCTACGAGCAGTACTTC.

This clone was counted a single time. The J gene is TRBJ2-5, the V gene TRBV18; TRBD1 matches at 8 bases. The germline CDR1 and CDR2 sequences are KGHSH and LQKENI. The length of the CDR3 is 17 residues. Trimming at V came to 0 bases and at J to 2 bases, leaving 8 bases not matched to a gene. DNA of the CDR3: TGTGCCAGCTCACCACCGAGATGGACAGGGCGACAAGAGACCCAGTACTTC. Protein product: CASSPPRWTGRQETQYF.

The chain carries TRBV6-5 and TRBJ1-2, with D possibly matching TRBD1 (5 bases). V lost 6 bases to trimming and J lost 3 bases, with 11 bases between them. This CDR3 is built from 13 residues. CDR1 and CDR2 from the germline V gene are MNHEY and SVGAGI. Here the CDR3 reads CASSQGRHYGYTF. CDR3 bases: TGTGCCAGCAGCCAGGGTAGACACTATGGCTACACCTTC.